This record looks at one TCR beta chain sequence and its context. Seattle researchers signed up patients amid active infection and tracked them longitudinally. Original methodology: Estimation of nucleated cell counts relied on the amplification of reference gene primers. Only in-frame clones appear in the TCRdb table, and some are missing; sequencing was by immunoSEQ multiplex PCR. That table gives V, J and clone size, and the DNA gave D and trimming. The sample lists roughly 340,000 clones; 70% to 90% were seen once. The CDR3 is 17 amino acids. Trimming removed 5 bases from V and 4 bases from J, with 22 bases in between. CDR1 and CDR2 from the germline V gene are MNHEY and SMNVEV (reference sequence). The data stem from a study of blood T cell repertoires in COVID-19. Across the study: The origin of the acute and convalescent COVID-19 samples was the United States, Italy and Spain. The analysed material was cDNA or gDNA that came from T cells, B-cell-depleted T cells, or PBMCs.

V and J are TRBV27 and TRBJ2-3, with D possibly TRBD1 on 6 matching bases. Sequencing input: peripheral blood. This clonotype was obtained from a woman in her twenties or thirties with COVID-19, enrolled during active disease. The CDR3 region is CASSLYPPQGTADTQYF. CDR3 in DNA: TGTGCCAGCAGTCTTTATCCCCCTCAGGGGACCGCAGATACGCAGTATTTT.